This TCR beta chain was recovered during a study of blood T cells in healthy people across ages. This clonotype was recorded a few times. Its target is not known. Study findings and constraints: A roughly linear fall in TCR beta diversity per million T cells was seen with increasing age.

The CDR3 totals 14 residues. V shed 5 bases, J shed 6 bases, and the junction held 6 bases outside the gene matches. Germline V CDR1 and CDR2: SQVTM, ANQGSEA. A second PCR of 7 to 11 cycles used a sample-barcoded 5' primer and a J-beta primer mix. Unique molecular identifiers of 12 random nucleotides labeled each cDNA. One entry per CDR3 protein results from TCRdb running MiXCR on the 5' RACE reads. The sample shows some 780,000 distinct CDR3 sequences, approximately 53% of them seen only once. For every donor, a draw yielded ten milliliters of peripheral blood. In each sample, at least 6 million PBMCs were isolated.

The source of this sequence is a man aged 40-49 years in good health. Sequenced input: blood. The chain employs TRBV29-1 and TRBJ2-2; 10 positions match TRBD1. In DNA form, the CDR3 reads TGCAGCGTTTCGGGACAGGGGTGGTCCGGGGAGCTGTTTTTT. The encoded protein is CSVSGQGWSGELFF.